These 18 T cell receptor beta chains came from one sample sequenced in a study of Ad26.COV2.S vaccination and SARS-CoV-2 variants (dated by TCRdb to about 2021). The treatment or condition label, as the study defines it: 15 to 20 received Ad26.COV2.S at low or high dose, single or two shots; roughly 5 received placebo; per-sample allocation not given. Repertoires of vaccine and placebo recipients were sequenced from samples taken on day 63 after the first injection. Library creation used the immunoSEQ multiplex PCR assay. Sourced from immuneACCESS, this table was stored by TCRdb with only in-frame sequences that have V and J called. A share of the clones is absent; for the studies checked, an unresolved V gene accounts for under half, and the remainder has no known explanation. Within this sample are fewer than 300,000 clones, with about 90% of them counted one time only. The top ten clonotypes cover about 3.6% of the sample.

Sequenced here: peripheral blood, sampled in a trial of Ad26.COV2.S vaccine versus placebo. These receptors originate from a person between 18 and 59 years old who received the Ad26.COV2.S COVID-19 vaccine or a placebo.

The V gene is TRBV16, the J gene TRBJ1-5, with D possibly matching TRBD1 (5 bases). The CDR3 has 17 residues. Trimming removed 1 base from V and 5 bases from J, with 18 bases in between. Germline lookup yields CDR1 KGHSY and CDR2 FQNENV. The CDR3 nucleotides are TGTGCCAGCAGCCAATTACCATACCCAGGGAGCGATCAGCCCCAGCATTTT. Translated, it gives CASSQLPYPGSDQPQHF.

The chain links TRBV3-1 (or the pseudogene TRBV3-2) to TRBJ2-5; 13 positions agree with TRBD2. CDR1 and CDR2 (germline): LGHDT, YNNKEL (reference sequence). This CDR3 spans 15 amino acids. V was clipped by 2 bases and J by 5 bases; unmatched bases: 2. The CDR3 sequence: CASSQRTSGSETQYF. The CDR3 region has the DNA TGTGCCAGCAGCCAAAGGACTAGCGGGAGTGAGACCCAGTACTTC.

The chain couples TRBV30 to TRBJ1-6; D remains unclear. The CDR3 runs to 13 residues. V lost 1 base and J 5 bases, leaving 6 bases between the germline ends. CDR1 and CDR2 (germline): GTSNPN, SVGIG (reference sequence). In nucleotides, the CDR3 is TGTGCCTGGAGTGGGGCCCATAATTCACCCCTCCACTTT. It translates to CAWSGAHNSPLHF.

This chain connects TRBV5-1 to TRBJ2-1; a weak D match, TRBD2 (6 bases). The CDR3 has 14 amino acids. V lost 0 bases, J lost 6 bases, and 10 bases lay in between. Looked up from germline, CDR1 is SGHRS and CDR2 is YFSETQ. The CDR3 spells CASSLGTTSNEQFF. CDR3 in DNA: TGCGCCAGCAGCTTGGGGACTACATCCAATGAGCAGTTCTTC.

The genes are TRBV14 and TRBJ1-4; the D gene is possibly TRBD1 (5 bases). Trimming stripped 1 base from V and 10 bases from J, with 16 bases between. Germline lookup yields CDR1 SGHDN and CDR2 FVKESK. This CDR3 spans 15 amino acids. CDR3 loop: CASSQARGAGGKLFF. CDR3 sequence (DNA): TGTGCCAGCAGCCAAGCACGCGGGGCCGGGGGAAAACTGTTTTTT.

This chain links TRBV7-2 with TRBJ2-1, with D tentatively TRBD2 (6 bases). CDR1 SGHTA and CDR2 FQGNSA come from the germline V gene. The V and J ends lost 5 bases and 2 bases respectively, with 19 bases between them. The CDR3 consists of 17 residues. The CDR3 DNA reads as TGTGCCAGCAGCGAAGGCGGGGCGGTAGGGACCTACAATGAGCAGTTCTTC. This gives the protein CASSEGGAVGTYNEQFF.

The chain carries TRBV4-1 and TRBJ1-4, with TRBD1 identical over 9 bases. Germline CDR1 and CDR2: MGHRA and YSYEKL. Trimming took 3 bases from V and 3 from J; bases not matched to a gene: 5. The CDR3 sequence is 16 residues long. The CDR3 DNA reads TGCGCCAGCAGCCATAACAGGGGGCGATCTAATGAAAAACTGTTTTTT. Translating gives CASSHNRGRSNEKLFF.

The chain joins TRBV7-8 to TRBJ2-3, with 10 bases that match TRBD1. This CDR3 spans 16 amino acids. Germline V gene data show CDR1 as SGHVS and CDR2 as FQNEAQ. V gave up 3 bases and J gave up 3 bases; unmatched junction bases: 6. CDR3 in DNA: TGTGCCAGCAGCTTCATCCGACAGGGGGCAACAGATACGCAGTATTTT. Its translation: CASSFIRQGATDTQYF. The whole variable domain, filled in from reference TRBV7-8 and TRBJ2-3, reads GAGVSQSPRYKVAKRGQDVALRCDPISGHVSLFWYQQALGQGPEFLTYFQNEAQLDKSGLPSDRFFAERPEGSVSTLKIQRTQQEDSAVYLCASSFIRQGATDTQYFGPGTRLTVL.

This clone was seen only a few times. The chain has TRBV4-1 and TRBJ1-2, with D hard to call. V dropped 0 bases and J dropped 0 bases, with 14 bases sitting between them. There are 17 residues in the CDR3. Germline loops: CDR1 MGHRA, CDR2 YSYEKL. For the CDR3, the DNA is TGCGCCAGCAGCCAAGATAGTGTTGCAGATGCTAACTATGGCTACACCTTC. Its protein is CASSQDSVADANYGYTF.

The chain links TRBV30 to TRBJ1-4; D possibly corresponds to TRBD1 (5 bases). V was cut by 0 bases and J by 8 bases, with 13 bases left in between. Looked up from germline, CDR1 is GTSNPN and CDR2 is SVGIG (reference sequence). The CDR3 consists of 14 residues. CDR3 protein: CAWSVGQGGEKLFF. CDR3 sequence (DNA): TGTGCCTGGAGTGTAGGGCAGGGTGGCGAAAAACTGTTTTTT.

V and J are TRBV18 and TRBJ2-2, with no clear D. V was clipped by 5 bases and J by 5 bases, with 18 bases between them. Germline loops: CDR1 KGHSH, CDR2 LQKENI. The CDR3 has 16 amino acids. The CDR3, as DNA: TGTGCCAGCTCATCGTCAATCTCAGGTGTAACCGGGGAGCTGTTTTTT. Protein product: CASSSSISGVTGELFF. The entire variable domain, with the rest obtained from reference TRBV18 and TRBJ2-2, is as follows: NAGVMQNPRHLVRRRGQEARLRCSPMKGHSHVYWYRQLPEEGLKFMVYLQKENIIDESGMPKERFSAEFPKEGPSILRIQQVVRGDSAAYFCASSSSISGVTGELFFGEGSRLTVL.

This rearrangement joins TRBV5-4 to TRBJ1-2, with D uncertain. Between the trimmed V and J ends, which lost 3 bases and 0 bases, there was a span of 12 bases. This CDR3 has 15 residues. Germline CDR1 reads SGHNT; CDR2 reads YYREEE (reference sequence). CDR3 loop: CASSSGQYTNYGYTF. For the CDR3, the DNA is TGTGCCAGCAGCTCGGGCCAATACACTAACTATGGCTACACCTTC.

This rearrangement joins TRBV2 to TRBJ2-4; tentative D call: TRBD1 (6 bases). This CDR3 is 15 amino acids long. Deletions cut 11 bases from V and 9 bases from J, with 26 bases between. The germline V gene has CDR1 SNHLY and CDR2 FYNNEI. In DNA, the CDR3 is TGTGCCGCTCTAAACGTCGGGACACTCAATAGCATTCAGTACTTC. Protein: CAALNVGTLNSIQYF.

V gene TRBV2 combines with J gene TRBJ1-6; D is undetermined. Germline loops: CDR1 SNHLY, CDR2 FYNNEI. The V end lost 4 bases, the J end lost 7 bases, and 11 bases lay between the germline ends. The CDR3 is made up of 14 amino acids. Written as DNA, the CDR3 is TGTGCCAGCAGTGGAGGCCCCGGCAATTCACCCCTCCACTTT. This sequence encodes CASSGGPGNSPLHF.

The table lists this clone with many counts. Here the CDR3 DNA reads TGTGCCAGCAGCCAGTGGGGTGGAGATCAGCCCCAGCATTTT. Residues: CASSQWGGDQPQHF. The chain has TRBV3-1 (or the pseudogene TRBV3-2) and TRBJ1-5, with D unresolved. The CDR3 spans 14 residues. The V end was cut by 3 bases, the J end by 5 bases, with 11 bases between. The germline gives CDR1 LGHDT, CDR2 YNNKEL (reference sequence).

V and J are TRBV5-1 and TRBJ2-7; 8 bases align to TRBD1. Germline CDR1 is SGHRS and CDR2 is YFSETQ. The CDR3 has 14 amino acids. V trimming: 4 bases; J trimming: 6 bases; junction bases outside the gene matches: 9. The CDR3 here is CASSLGQGVAEQYF. CDR3 DNA: TGCGCCAGCAGCCTAGGACAGGGAGTCGCCGAGCAGTACTTC.

The V gene is TRBV25-1, the J gene TRBJ1-4; D ambiguous. The CDR3 extends over 14 amino acids. V lost 5 bases, J lost 0 bases, and 7 bases lay in between. The germline CDR1 and CDR2 sequences are MGHDK and SYGVNS. Written as DNA, the CDR3 is TGTGCCAGCAGTCAGACGGCAACTAATGAAAAACTGTTTTTT. As protein: CASSQTATNEKLFF.

The rearrangement joins TRBV29-1 to TRBJ1-1; TRBD1 might be the D (6 bases). The CDR3 runs 13 residues. The V end lost 7 bases, the J end lost 1 base, and 13 bases lay between the germline ends. Germline-derived CDR1 and CDR2 are SQVTM and ANQGSEA. This chain's CDR3 is CSACMGQNTEAFF. CDR3 DNA: TGCAGCGCCTGCATGGGACAGAACACTGAAGCTTTCTTT.